This TCR beta chain was documented in a study of CD4 T cells in relation to SARS-CoV-2 and coronaviruses. About the study: Crossreactive spike epitopes shared across donors were mapped to their HLA restriction.

With respect to this clone: Its specificity is not known.

Some clones are missing from TCRdb's copy, which holds only in-frame ones; the method was immunoSEQ multiplex PCR. The sample holds roughly 25,000 clones; around 70% are singletons and the top ten take less than 20%. The CDR3 extends over 14 amino acids. The germline V gene encodes CDR1 LGHNT and CDR2 FRNRAP. Trimming removed 6 bases from V and 1 base from J, with 12 bases in between. Unexposed donor CD4+ T cells date from about 2011-2018, before the COVID-19 pandemic. The cells were cultured for about ten days before CD4+ T cells were isolated. This chain connects TRBV12-5 to TRBJ1-1; D is possibly TRBD1 (6 bases). Sequencing was done on a sample of CD4+ T cells from PBMCs, cultured in vitro. The clonotype originates from a human donor in good health. DNA of the CDR3: TGTGCTAGTGGACGCGGACAGTGGAACACTGAAGCTTTCTTT. This gives the protein CASGRGQWNTEAFF. Full variable domain (remainder filled in from reference TRBV12-5 and TRBJ1-1): DARVTQTPRHKVTEMGQEVTMRCQPILGHNTVFWYRQTMMQGLELLAYFRNRAPLDDSGMPKDRFSAEMPDATLATLKIQPSEPRDSAVYFCASGRGQWNTEAFFGQGTRLTVV.